The 3 T cell receptor beta chains in this list originate from one sample, sequenced in a study of cytomegalovirus exposure and HLA in healthy donors. Primers included in the PCR were 60 Vbeta and 13 Jbeta primers. This table comes from immunoSEQ multiplex PCR, and its TCRdb copy is limited to in-frame clones, with some not included. The table has 180,000 or so clones, about 85% seen once. Sequenced material: PBMCs. These receptors were taken from a girl aged 5-17 years in good health and CMV-seropositive.

The CDR3 loop is CASSVAAGTGGAEPYEQYF. CDR3 DNA sequence: TGTGCCAGCAGCGTCGCGGCCGGGACAGGGGGAGCGGAGCCCTACGAGCAGTACTTC. V usage is TRBV9 and J usage is TRBJ2-7, with TRBD1 identical over 11 bases. CDR1 SGDLS and CDR2 YYNGEE come from the germline V gene. The CDR3 has 19 residues. V was pared by 2 bases and J by 2 bases, with 15 bases of the junction left unmatched.

This clone was observed once. Here the CDR3 reads CAISESDSGTSTDTQYF. In DNA form, the CDR3 reads TGTGCCATCAGTGAGTCCGATAGCGGAACTAGCACAGATACGCAGTATTTT. The chain couples TRBV10-3 to TRBJ2-3; perhaps TRBD2 as D (6 bases). CDR3 length: 17 residues. The germline V gene has CDR1 ENHRY and CDR2 SYGVKD. The V end lost 0 bases, the J end lost 0 bases, and 13 bases lay between the germline ends.

The chain joins TRBV18 to TRBJ2-2; 9 bases are a match to TRBD2. Losses at the gene ends were 8 bases for V and 5 bases for J; bases not matched to a gene: 9. This CDR3 has 15 amino acids. From germline, CDR1 is KGHSH and CDR2 LQKENI. The CDR3 nucleotides read TGTGCCAGCCGACCGGGACTAGCTAGGACCGGGGAGCTGTTTTTT. Residues: CASRPGLARTGELFF.